These 11 T cell receptor beta chains were all obtained from the same sample, sequenced in a study of beta chain features in type 1 diabetes. The whole isolated RNA underwent reverse transcription, so sequencing captured expressed TCRB transcripts. Method: immunoSEQ multiplex PCR; TCRdb's copy keeps in-frame clones and lacks some. The repertoire includes some 900,000 clones, roughly a sixth of them detected once, and 0.02% to 0.025% sits in the top ten. The specimen sequenced was naive CD4+ T cells from blood. The receptors come from a woman aged 18-30 years in good health.

This chain connects TRBV9 to TRBJ1-2; no firm D call. In germline, CDR1 is SGDLS, CDR2 YYNGEE. The CDR3 loop spans 13 amino acids. The ends were cut back, 0 bases at V and 7 bases at J, with 10 bases in the middle. The CDR3: CASSVGELGGYTF. As DNA, the CDR3 is TGTGCCAGCAGCGTAGGGGAGTTAGGTGGCTACACCTTC.

Only a few counts were recorded for this clone. The chain employs TRBV19 and TRBJ2-1; 8 bases are shared with TRBD2. The V and J ends lost 7 bases and 5 bases, in that order; junction bases with no gene match: 4. The CDR3 extends over 13 amino acids. Germline loops: CDR1 LNHDA, CDR2 SQIVND (reference sequence). In DNA form, the CDR3 reads TGTGCCAGTACTAGCGGGTCCCACAATGAGCAGTTCTTC. As protein: CASTSGSHNEQFF.

The rearrangement links TRBV5-1 to TRBJ2-2; 8 positions match TRBD1. With 2 bases clipped from V and 7 bases from J, the junction kept 7 bases outside the gene matches. CDR3 length equals 15 residues. CDR1 and CDR2 from the germline V gene are SGHRS and YFSETQ. The CDR3 DNA sequence: TGCGCCAGCAGCTTAGGACAGGGTATCAGCGGGGAGCTGTTTTTT. Its translation is CASSLGQGISGELFF.

The chain couples TRBV5-1 to TRBJ2-3, with 13 bases fitting TRBD2. The germline V gene has CDR1 SGHRS and CDR2 YFSETQ. This CDR3 region has 19 residues. J gave up 2 bases and V 3 bases, and 12 bases lay outside the gene matches. CDR3 DNA: TGCGCCAGCAGCTCCGGACTAGCGGGAGCAGCCGGATACACAGATACGCAGTATTTT. Translation gives CASSSGLAGAAGYTDTQYF.

This clone was picked up a small number of times. The gene calls are TRBV5-1 and TRBJ2-3; D call uncertain. V lost 0 bases and J 4 bases, leaving 9 bases between the germline ends. This CDR3 contains 14 residues. Germline CDR1 reads SGHRS; CDR2 reads YFSETQ. The DNA for the CDR3 is TGCGCCAGCAGCTTGGTGGCAGTCCCAGATACGCAGTATTTT. Protein product: CASSLVAVPDTQYF.

Only a few counts were recorded for this clone. V is TRBV4-2 and J is TRBJ2-4; D gene ambiguous. V was cut by 1 base and J by 8 bases, with 12 bases left in between. This CDR3 comprises 14 residues. The germline V gene has CDR1 LGHNA and CDR2 YNFKEQ. The CDR3 spells CASSQGRTRDIQYF. In nucleotides, the CDR3 is TGTGCCAGCAGCCAAGGACGGACCCGAGACATTCAGTACTTC.

This clone was observed a few times. This rearrangement joins TRBV4-2 to TRBJ2-5; unclear D gene. Trimming stripped 1 base from V and 2 bases from J, with 8 bases between. The CDR3 consists of 14 residues. CDR1 and CDR2 from the germline V gene are LGHNA and YNFKEQ. The CDR3 sequence is CASSQAQNQETQYF. The CDR3 bases are TGTGCCAGCAGCCAAGCCCAGAATCAAGAGACCCAGTACTTC.

Only a few counts were recorded for this clone. The gene calls are TRBV7-6 and TRBJ2-1; D is ambiguous. The germline V gene encodes CDR1 SGHVS and CDR2 FNYEAQ. The CDR3 is 12 amino acids. V was pared by 3 bases and J by 5 bases, with 5 bases between. The CDR3 DNA reads TGTGCCAGCAGCTTCGTACACAATGAGCAGTTCTTC. It yields the protein CASSFVHNEQFF. The whole variable domain, filled in from reference TRBV7-6 and TRBJ2-1, reads GAGVSQSPRYKVTKRGQDVALRCDPISGHVSLYWYRQALGQGPEFLTYFNYEAQQDKSGLPNDRFSAERPEGSISTLTIQRTEQRDSAMYRCASSFVHNEQFFGPGTRLTVL.

The gene calls are TRBV7-3 and TRBJ2-1; 8 nucleotides align to TRBD2. Trimming took 0 bases from V and 7 from J; bases not matched to a gene: 5. Germline CDR1 SGHTA, CDR2 FQGTGA. This CDR3 region has 15 residues. CDR3 loop: CASSLTTSGRNEQFF. As DNA, the CDR3 is TGTGCCAGCAGCTTAACTACTAGCGGCAGGAATGAGCAGTTCTTC. Together with reference TRBV7-3 and TRBJ2-1, the CDR3 gives the full variable domain: GAGVSQTPSNKVTEKGKYVELRCDPISGHTALYWYRQSLGQGPEFLIYFQGTGAADDSGLPNDRFFAVRPEGSVSTLKIQRTERGDSAVYLCASSLTTSGRNEQFFGPGTRLTVL.

The rearrangement uses TRBV5-1 and TRBJ2-2, with 7 bases fitting TRBD1. Germline V gene lookup returns CDR1 SGHRS and CDR2 YFSETQ. This CDR3 has 13 amino acids. The V segment lost 2 bases and the J segment 7 bases; nucleotides outside the gene matches: 2. DNA for the CDR3: TGCGCCAGCAGCTTACAGGGGATCGGGGAGCTGTTTTTT. This encodes CASSLQGIGELFF.

The count of this clone is one. The chain is built from TRBV6-5 and TRBJ1-2; TRBD1 matches 10 bases. The CDR3 contains 14 residues. The V gene's germline CDR1 is MNHEY and CDR2 SVGAGI. After removal of 6 bases from V and 4 bases from J, the junction contained 5 bases not matched to a gene. The CDR3 sequence: CASRPRDRGYGYTF. Here the CDR3 DNA reads TGTGCCAGCAGACCCCGGGACAGGGGCTATGGCTACACCTTC.